The rows below give T cell receptor beta chains drawn from one sample of a study of T cell responses to AZD1222 COVID-19 vaccine. Some clones are missing from TCRdb's copy, which holds only in-frame ones; the method was immunoSEQ multiplex PCR. This table holds 100,000 or so clones, about 88% found once. The specimen comprised peripheral blood, sampled on day 0 of AZD1222 vaccination. These receptors originate from an adult in good health. The CDR3 runs from the conserved cysteine through the conserved F or W. The order of the fields is CDR3 protein, CDR3 DNA, J gene, D gene, clone size, V gene. The D gene is left open where the match is weak. Expanded clones are given a class, and other clones once, few, many or no size at all.

cdr3_aa: CASSEMGSGLGGELFF
cdr3_nt: TGTGCCAGCAGTGAGATGGGCAGCGGCCTTGGCGGGGAGCTGTTTTTT
j_call: TRBJ2-2
d_call: -
clone_size: -
v_call: TRBV2

cdr3_aa: CASSPDRRLNTEAFF
cdr3_nt: TGTGCCAGCAGCCCTGACAGGCGATTGAACACTGAAGCTTTCTTT
j_call: TRBJ1-1
d_call: -
clone_size: -
v_call: TRBV7-8

cdr3_aa: CASSLGPTDGNTIYF
cdr3_nt: TGTGCCAGCAGCTTGGGACCAACAGATGGAAACACCATATATTTT
j_call: TRBJ1-3
d_call: -
clone_size: -
v_call: TRBV5-4

cdr3_aa: CAWNPWGADNEQFF
cdr3_nt: TGTGCCTGGAATCCCTGGGGGGCAGACAATGAGCAGTTCTTC
j_call: TRBJ2-1
d_call: -
clone_size: -
v_call: TRBV30

cdr3_aa: CASSIVGGSKSYEQYF
cdr3_nt: TGTGCCAGTAGTATAGTAGGCGGGAGCAAGTCCTACGAGCAGTACTTC
j_call: TRBJ2-7
d_call: TRBD2
clone_size: -
v_call: TRBV19

cdr3_aa: CASKQIQDLNIQYF
cdr3_nt: TGTGCCAGCAAACAGATACAGGACCTAAACATTCAGTACTTC
j_call: TRBJ2-4
d_call: -
clone_size: -
v_call: TRBV6-5

cdr3_aa: CASSLVSGRISSYNEQFF
cdr3_nt: TGTGCCAGCAGCTTAGTTTCGGGGCGGATCAGCTCCTACAATGAGCAGTTCTTC
j_call: TRBJ2-1
d_call: -
clone_size: -
v_call: TRBV11-2

cdr3_aa: CASSLAVDFQETQYF
cdr3_nt: TGCGCCAGCAGCTTGGCCGTCGACTTCCAAGAGACCCAGTACTTC
j_call: TRBJ2-5
d_call: -
clone_size: once
v_call: TRBV5-1

cdr3_aa: CASSLKPSYGYTF
cdr3_nt: TGTGCCAGCAGTTTAAAACCATCATATGGCTACACCTTC
j_call: TRBJ1-2
d_call: -
clone_size: -
v_call: TRBV12-3/TRBV12-4

cdr3_aa: CASSLDRAGELFF
cdr3_nt: TGTGCCAGCAGCTTGGATCGGGCCGGGGAGCTGTTTTTT
j_call: TRBJ2-2
d_call: -
clone_size: -
v_call: TRBV7-2

cdr3_aa: CASSQVGGNQPQHF
cdr3_nt: TGTGCCAGCAGCCAAGTCGGTGGCAATCAGCCCCAGCATTTT
j_call: TRBJ1-5
d_call: -
clone_size: few
v_call: TRBV4-2

cdr3_aa: CASSEDRGLGEQYF
cdr3_nt: TGTGCCAGCAGTGAGGACAGGGGGCTGGGGGAGCAGTACTTC
j_call: TRBJ2-7
d_call: TRBD1
clone_size: -
v_call: TRBV2